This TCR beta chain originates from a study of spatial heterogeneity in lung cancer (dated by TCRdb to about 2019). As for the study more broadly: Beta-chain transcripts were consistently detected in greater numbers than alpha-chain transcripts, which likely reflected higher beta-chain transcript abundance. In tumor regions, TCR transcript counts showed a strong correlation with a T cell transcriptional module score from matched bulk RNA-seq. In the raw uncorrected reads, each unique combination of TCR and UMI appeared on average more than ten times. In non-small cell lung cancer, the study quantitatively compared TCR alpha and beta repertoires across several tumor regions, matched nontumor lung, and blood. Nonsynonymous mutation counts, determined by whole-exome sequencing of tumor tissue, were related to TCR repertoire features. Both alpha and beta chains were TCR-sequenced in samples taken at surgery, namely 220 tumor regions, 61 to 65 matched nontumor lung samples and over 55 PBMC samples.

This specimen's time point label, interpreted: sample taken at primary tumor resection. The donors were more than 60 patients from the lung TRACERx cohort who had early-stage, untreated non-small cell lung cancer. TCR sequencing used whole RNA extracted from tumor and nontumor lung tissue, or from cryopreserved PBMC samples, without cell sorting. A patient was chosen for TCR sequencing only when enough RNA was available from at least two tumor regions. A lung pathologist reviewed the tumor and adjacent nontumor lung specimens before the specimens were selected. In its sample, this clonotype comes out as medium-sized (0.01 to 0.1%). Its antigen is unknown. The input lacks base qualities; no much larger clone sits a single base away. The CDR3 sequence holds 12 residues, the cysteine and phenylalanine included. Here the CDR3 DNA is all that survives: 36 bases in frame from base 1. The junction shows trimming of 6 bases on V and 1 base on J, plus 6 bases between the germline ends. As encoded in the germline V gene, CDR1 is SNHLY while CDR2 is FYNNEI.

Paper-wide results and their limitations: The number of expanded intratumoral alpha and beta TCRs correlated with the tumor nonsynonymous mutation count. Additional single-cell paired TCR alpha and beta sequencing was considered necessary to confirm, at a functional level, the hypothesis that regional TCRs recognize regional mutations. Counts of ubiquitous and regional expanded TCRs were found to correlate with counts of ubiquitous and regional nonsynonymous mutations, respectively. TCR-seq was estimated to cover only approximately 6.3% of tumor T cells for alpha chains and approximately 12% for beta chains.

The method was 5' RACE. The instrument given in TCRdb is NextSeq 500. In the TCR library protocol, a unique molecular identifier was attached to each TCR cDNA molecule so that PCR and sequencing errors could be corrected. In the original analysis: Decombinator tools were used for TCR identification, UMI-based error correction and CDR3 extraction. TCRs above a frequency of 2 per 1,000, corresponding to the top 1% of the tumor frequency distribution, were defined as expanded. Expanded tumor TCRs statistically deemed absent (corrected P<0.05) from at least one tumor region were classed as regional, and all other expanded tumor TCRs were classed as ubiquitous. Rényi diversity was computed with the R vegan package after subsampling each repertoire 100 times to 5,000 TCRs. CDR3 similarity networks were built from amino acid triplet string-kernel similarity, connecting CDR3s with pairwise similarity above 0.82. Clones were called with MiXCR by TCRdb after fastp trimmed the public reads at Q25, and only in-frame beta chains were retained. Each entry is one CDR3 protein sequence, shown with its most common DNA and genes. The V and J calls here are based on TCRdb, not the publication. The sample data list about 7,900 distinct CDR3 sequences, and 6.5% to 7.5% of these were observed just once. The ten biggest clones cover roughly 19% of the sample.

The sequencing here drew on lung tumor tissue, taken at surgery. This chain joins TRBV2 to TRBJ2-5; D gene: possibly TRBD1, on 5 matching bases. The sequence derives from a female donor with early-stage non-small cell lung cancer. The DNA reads TGTGCCAGCAGGGGGCCCCAAGAGACCCAGTACTTC. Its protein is CASRGPQETQYF.